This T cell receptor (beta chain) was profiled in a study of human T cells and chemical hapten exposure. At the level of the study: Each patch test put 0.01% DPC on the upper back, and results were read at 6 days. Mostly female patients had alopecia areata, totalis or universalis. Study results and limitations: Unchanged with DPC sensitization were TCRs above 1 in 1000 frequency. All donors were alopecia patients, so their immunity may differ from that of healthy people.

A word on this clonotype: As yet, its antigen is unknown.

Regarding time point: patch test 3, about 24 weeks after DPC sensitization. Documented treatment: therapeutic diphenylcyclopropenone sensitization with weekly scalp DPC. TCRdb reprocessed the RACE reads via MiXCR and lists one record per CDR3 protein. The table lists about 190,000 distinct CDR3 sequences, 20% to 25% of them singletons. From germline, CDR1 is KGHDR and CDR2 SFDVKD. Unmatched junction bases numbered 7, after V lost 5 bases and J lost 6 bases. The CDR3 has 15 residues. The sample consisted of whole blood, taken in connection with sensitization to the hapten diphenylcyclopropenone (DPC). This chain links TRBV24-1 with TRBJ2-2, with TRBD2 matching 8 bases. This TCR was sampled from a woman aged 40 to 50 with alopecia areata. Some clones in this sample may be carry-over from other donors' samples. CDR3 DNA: TGTGCCACCAGTGTAGGGACTAGTATCGCCGGGGAGCTGTTTTTT. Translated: CATSVGTSIAGELFF.